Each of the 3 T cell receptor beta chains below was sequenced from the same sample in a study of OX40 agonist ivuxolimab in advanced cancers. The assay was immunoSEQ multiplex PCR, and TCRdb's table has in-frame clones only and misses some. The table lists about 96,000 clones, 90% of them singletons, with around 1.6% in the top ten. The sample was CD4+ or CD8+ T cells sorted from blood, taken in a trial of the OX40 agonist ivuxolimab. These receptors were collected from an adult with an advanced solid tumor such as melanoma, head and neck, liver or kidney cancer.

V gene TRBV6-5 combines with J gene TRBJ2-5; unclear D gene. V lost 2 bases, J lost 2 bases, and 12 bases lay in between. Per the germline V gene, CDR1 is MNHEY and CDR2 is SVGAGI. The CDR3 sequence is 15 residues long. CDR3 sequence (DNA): TGTGCCAGCAGTTACGGTGCAGTGAAACAAGAGACCCAGTACTTC. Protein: CASSYGAVKQETQYF.

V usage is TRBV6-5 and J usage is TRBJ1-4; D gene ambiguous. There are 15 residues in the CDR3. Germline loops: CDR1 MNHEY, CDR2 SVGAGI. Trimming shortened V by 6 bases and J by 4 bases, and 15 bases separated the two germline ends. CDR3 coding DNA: TGTGCCAGCAGCGTCTTTCAAAGGCGTAATGAAAAACTGTTTTTT. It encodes CASSVFQRRNEKLFF.

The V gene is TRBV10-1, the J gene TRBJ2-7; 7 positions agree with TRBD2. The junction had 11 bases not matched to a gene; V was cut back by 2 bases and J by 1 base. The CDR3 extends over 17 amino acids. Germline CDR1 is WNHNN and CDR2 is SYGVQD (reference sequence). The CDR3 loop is CASSEPYSGPRSYEQYF. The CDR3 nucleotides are TGCGCCAGCAGTGAGCCATATAGCGGGCCCCGATCCTACGAGCAGTACTTC.